One sample yielded the 5 T cell receptor beta chains listed below, sequenced in a study of beta chain features in type 1 diabetes. The study reverse transcribed the entire isolated RNA, so it sequenced expressed TCRB transcripts. The assay was immunoSEQ multiplex PCR, and TCRdb's table has in-frame clones only and misses some. Altogether around 450,000 clones are present, roughly an eighth being singletons, with the ten largest covering over 0.04%. The sample comprised naive CD4+ T cells from blood. These receptors were obtained from a woman under 30 in good health.

A word on this clone: The identical CDR3 is also encoded by other nucleotide sequences in the sample. The V call is TRBV19, the J call TRBJ2-1, with D perhaps TRBD2 (6 bases). CDR3 length: 14 amino acids. CDR1 is LNHDA and CDR2 is SQIVND in the germline V gene (reference sequence). Trimming took off 3 bases at V and 1 base at J, with 7 bases between the two ends. This CDR3 is CASSIGRSYNEQFF. The CDR3 DNA sequence: TGTGCCAGTAGTATTGGGAGGTCCTACAATGAGCAGTTCTTC.

The rearrangement links TRBV5-6 to TRBJ2-1, with D possibly matching TRBD2 (5 bases). In germline, CDR1 is SGHDT, CDR2 YYEEEE. This CDR3 has 15 amino acids. V shed 0 bases and J shed 2 bases, with 9 bases lying between them. The DNA of the CDR3 is TGTGCCAGCAGCTTGGTTGGGAGAACCTACAATGAGCAGTTCTTC. Translation gives CASSLVGRTYNEQFF.

This chain uses TRBV7-9 with TRBJ2-1, with TRBD2 matching 9 bases. CDR3 size: 15 residues. With 1 base clipped from V and 3 bases from J, the junction kept 1 base outside the gene matches. Per germline, CDR1 SEHNR and CDR2 FQNEAQ (reference sequence). CDR3 amino acids: CASSLGTSDYNEQFF. Here the CDR3 DNA reads TGTGCCAGCAGCTTAGGGACTAGCGACTACAATGAGCAGTTCTTC.

The chain has TRBV29-1 and TRBJ1-1; 7 nucleotides align to TRBD1. Germline trimming cut 7 bases from V and 0 bases from J; bases unmatched to any gene: 8. CDR3 size: 14 residues. Germline V gene data show CDR1 as SQVTM and CDR2 as ANQGSEA. The DNA for the CDR3 is TGCAGCGCTCAGGACAGGAGATTGAACACTGAAGCTTTCTTT. Encoded protein: CSAQDRRLNTEAFF.

V gene TRBV11-2 combines with J gene TRBJ2-6; TRBD2 aligns across 7 bases. Germline assignment: CDR1 SGHAT and CDR2 FQNNGV. The J segment lost 4 bases and the V segment lost 5 bases, leaving 8 bases of the junction unmatched. The CDR3 extends over 16 amino acids. The CDR3 loop reads CASSIPGTIGANVLTF. In DNA, the CDR3 is TGTGCCAGCAGCATCCCCGGGACTATCGGGGCCAACGTCCTGACTTTC.